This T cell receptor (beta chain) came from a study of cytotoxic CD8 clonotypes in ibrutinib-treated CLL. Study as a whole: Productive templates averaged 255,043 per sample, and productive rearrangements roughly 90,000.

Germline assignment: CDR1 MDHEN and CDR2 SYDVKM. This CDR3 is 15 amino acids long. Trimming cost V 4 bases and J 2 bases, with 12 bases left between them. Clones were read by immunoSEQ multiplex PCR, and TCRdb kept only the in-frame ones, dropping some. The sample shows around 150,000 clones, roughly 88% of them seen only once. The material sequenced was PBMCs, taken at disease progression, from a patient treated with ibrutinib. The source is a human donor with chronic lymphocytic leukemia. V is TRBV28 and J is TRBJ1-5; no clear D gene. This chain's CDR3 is CASSSTTWGNQPQHF. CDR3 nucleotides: TGTGCCAGCAGTTCGACGACATGGGGCAATCAGCCCCAGCATTTT.